This section outlines one TCR beta chain sequence together with its context. Its antigen is not identified. The sample originates from a study of CD8 T cells in Susac syndrome. Study findings and constraints: Clonal CD8+ expansion in Susac was highest in TEMRA cells and active patients.

A quantity of 0.5 to 1 ug RNA underwent reverse transcription using random hexamers. TCRdb redid the calling of the immunoSEQ multiplex PCR reads with MiXCR, one entry per CDR3 protein. The sample shows approximately 25,000 distinct CDR3 sequences, just under 95% of them seen only once. From blood CD8+ and CD4+ T cells, TCR beta sequences were generated. TEMRA cells were enriched by FACS, and CD4+ and CD8+ T cells were negatively isolated. V was clipped by 7 bases and J by 0 bases; unmatched bases: 13. Germline V gene lookup returns CDR1 LNHDA and CDR2 SQIVND (reference sequence). The CDR3 consists of 17 residues.

The sequenced sample was CD8+ T cells from PBMCs. The chain uses TRBV19 and TRBJ1-2; TRBD1 matches 8 bases. This clonotype was sampled from a human donor with Susac syndrome. CDR3 protein: CASTPRAGGYPNYGYTF. CDR3 nucleotides: TGTGCCAGTACCCCCCGGGCAGGGGGCTATCCTAACTATGGCTACACCTTC. Looking up the rest from reference TRBV19 and TRBJ1-2 gives the full variable domain: DGGITQSPKYLFRKEGQNVTLSCEQNLNHDAMYWYRQDPGQGLRLIYYSQIVNDFQKGDIAEGYSVSREKKESFPLTVTSAQKNPTAFYLCASTPRAGGYPNYGYTFGSGTRLTVV.